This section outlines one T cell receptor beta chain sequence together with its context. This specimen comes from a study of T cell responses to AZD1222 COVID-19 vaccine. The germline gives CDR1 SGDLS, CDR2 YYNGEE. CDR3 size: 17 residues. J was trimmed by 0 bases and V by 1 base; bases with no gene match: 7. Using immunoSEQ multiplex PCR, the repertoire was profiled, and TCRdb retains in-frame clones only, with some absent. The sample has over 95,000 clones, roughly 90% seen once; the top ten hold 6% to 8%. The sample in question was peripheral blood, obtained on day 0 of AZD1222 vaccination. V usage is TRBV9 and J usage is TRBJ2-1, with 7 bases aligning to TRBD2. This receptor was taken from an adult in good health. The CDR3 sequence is CASSVRGRESSYNEQFF. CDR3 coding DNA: TGTGCCAGCAGCGTACGTGGGCGGGAGAGCTCCTACAATGAGCAGTTCTTC.